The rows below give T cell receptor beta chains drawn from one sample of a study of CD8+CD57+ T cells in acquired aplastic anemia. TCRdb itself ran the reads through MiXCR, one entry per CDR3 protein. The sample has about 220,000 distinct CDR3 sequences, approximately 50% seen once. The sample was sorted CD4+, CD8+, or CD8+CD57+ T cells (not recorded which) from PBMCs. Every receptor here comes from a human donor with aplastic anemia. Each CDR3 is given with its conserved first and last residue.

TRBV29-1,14,CSVTNLDRGKTQYF
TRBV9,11,CASSASDTQYF
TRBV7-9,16,CASSVRGIVTHVEAFF
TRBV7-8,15,CASSPRGTGDQPQHF
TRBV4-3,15,CASSQVSPMNTEAFF
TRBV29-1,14,CSVGSSGRAGEQFF
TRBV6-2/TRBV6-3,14,CASSYGRDVNEQFF
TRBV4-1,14,CASSSRQGPYEQYF
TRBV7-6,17,CASSPRPGGGAYSEQFF
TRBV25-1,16,CASSLTGTGGGNEQFF
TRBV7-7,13,CASSLNRVNEQFF
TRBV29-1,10,CSVVGDTQYF
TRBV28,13,CASSFVENTEAFF
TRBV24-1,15,CATRPGQGSNQPQHF
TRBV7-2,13,CASSLSGGPEQYF
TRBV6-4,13,CASSEELNTEAFF
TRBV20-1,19,CSAREEGPSLSSYNSPLHF
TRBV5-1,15,CASSLDQGVGNEQFF
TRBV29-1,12,CSVERGVETQYF
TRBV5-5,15,CASSLDQVTHYGYTF
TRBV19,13,CASSKEGLETQYF
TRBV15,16,CATSREGQGTADTQYF
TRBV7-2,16,CASSFKKAASVYEQYF
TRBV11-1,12,CASSLVPDTQYF